A single sample gave rise to the 11 T cell receptor beta chains below, sequenced in a study of blood T cell repertoires in COVID-19. Generated by immunoSEQ multiplex PCR, the TCRdb table keeps only in-frame clones and is missing some. Of 150,000 to 200,000 clones in the sample, around 93% are singletons; the top ten hold 4.8%. Sequencing was carried out using peripheral blood. The receptors derive from a man younger than 45 with COVID-19, enrolled during active disease.

This sequence joins TRBV11-1 and TRBJ2-5; D is uncertain. V was trimmed by 5 bases and J by 5 bases, leaving 6 bases between them. Per the germline V gene, CDR1 is SGHAT and CDR2 is FQDESV (reference sequence). The CDR3 totals 11 residues. In DNA form, the CDR3 reads TGTGCCAGCAGCCCCTCGGAGACCCAGTACTTC. Protein sequence: CASSPSETQYF. Full variable domain (remainder filled in from reference TRBV11-1 and TRBJ2-5): EAEVAQSPRYKITEKSQAVAFWCDPISGHATLYWYRQILGQGPELLVQFQDESVVDDSQLPKDRFSAERLKGVDSTLKIQPAELGDSAMYLCASSPSETQYFGPGTRLLVL.

This clone was counted once. This chain uses TRBV4-3 with TRBJ2-7; D is possibly TRBD2 (5 bases). Germline V gene sequence: CDR1 LGHNA, CDR2 YSLEER. The V end was cut by 0 bases, the J end by 6 bases, with 15 bases between. The CDR3 loop spans 15 amino acids. The CDR3 loop is CASSQDARRGIEQYF. The CDR3, as DNA: TGCGCCAGCAGCCAAGATGCCCGGAGAGGGATCGAGCAGTACTTC.

CDR3 protein: CASSQDLAGTVFGYTF. DNA of the CDR3: TGCGCCAGCAGCCAAGATCTGGCAGGGACAGTTTTCGGCTACACCTTC. This chain joins TRBV4-3 and TRBJ1-2; the match to TRBD1 covers 7 bases. The trim removed 0 bases at V and 8 bases at J, leaving 12 bases unmatched. Germline CDR1 and CDR2: LGHNA and YSLEER. This CDR3 is 16 amino acids long.

The chain carries TRBV3-1 (or the pseudogene TRBV3-2) and TRBJ1-1; perhaps TRBD1 as D (5 bases). CDR3 length equals 15 residues. Germline loops: CDR1 LGHDT, CDR2 YNNKEL (reference sequence). V gave up 1 base and J gave up 5 bases, with 14 bases separating them. CDR3 sequence (DNA): TGTGCCAGCAGCCAAGTGATCGGGAGGGGAACTGAAGCTTTCTTT. Translated: CASSQVIGRGTEAFF.

CDR3 nucleotides: TGTGCCAGCAGCTCCAGAGAGACCCAGTACTTC. Encoded protein: CASSSRETQYF. J is TRBJ2-5 and V is TRBV11-2; D not resolved. Germline CDR1 reads SGHAT; CDR2 reads FQNNGV. Trimming took off 4 bases at V and 4 bases at J, with 4 bases between the two ends. This CDR3 contains 11 residues.

The chain couples TRBV29-1 to TRBJ1-2; D might be TRBD1 (6 bases). Germline V gene sequence: CDR1 SQVTM, CDR2 ANQGSEA. The CDR3 length is 14 residues. V dropped 4 bases and J dropped 2 bases, with 14 bases sitting between them. The CDR3 DNA reads TGCAGCGTTGCTAAGGGACACAACAACTATGGCTACACCTTC. It is translated as CSVAKGHNNYGYTF.

The chain joins TRBV30 to TRBJ1-1; the D gene is possibly TRBD1 (6 bases). V lost 2 bases and J 3 bases, leaving 16 bases between the germline ends. CDR1 is GTSNPN, CDR2 SVGIG, per germline (reference sequence). This CDR3 has 15 residues. DNA for the CDR3: TGTGCCTGGAGTCCCAGACAGGATTTCTACACTGAAGCTTTCTTT. Its translation: CAWSPRQDFYTEAFF. Based on the CDR3 plus reference TRBV30 and TRBJ1-1, the full variable domain is SQTIHQWPATLVQPVGSPLSLECTVEGTSNPNLYWYRQAAGRGLQLLFYSVGIGQISSEVPQNLSASRPQDRQFILSSKKLLLSDSGFYLCAWSPRQDFYTEAFFGQGTRLTVV.

The chain links TRBV28 to TRBJ2-5, with a tentative D call TRBD1 (7 bases). This CDR3 region has 16 residues. Germline lookup yields CDR1 MDHEN and CDR2 SYDVKM. V dropped 6 bases and J dropped 5 bases, with 22 bases sitting between them. CDR3 sequence (DNA): TGTGCCAGCAGCAACCCGGGGGAAGGGGGCCGGGAGACCCAGTACTTC. Its protein product is CASSNPGEGGRETQYF.

V usage is TRBV6-5 and J usage is TRBJ1-1; 8 positions agree with TRBD1. CDR1 MNHEY and CDR2 SVGAGI come from the germline V gene. With 7 bases clipped from V and 5 bases from J, the junction kept 9 bases outside the gene matches. This CDR3 is 14 amino acids long. CDR3 DNA: TGTGCCAGCAAGTGGACAGGGCAGGGAACTGAAGCTTTCTTT. Encoded protein: CASKWTGQGTEAFF.

CDR3 amino acids: CASSYMGRTEAFF. The CDR3 nucleotides read TGTGCCAGCAGTTATATGGGGAGAACTGAAGCTTTCTTT. This chain connects TRBV12-3 or TRBV12-4 to TRBJ1-1; unclear D gene. The V end lost 4 bases, the J end lost 5 bases, and 11 bases lay between the germline ends. This CDR3 has 13 residues.

The V call is TRBV5-1, the J call TRBJ2-1; D might be TRBD2 (5 bases). The CDR3 length is 16 residues. Germline V gives CDR1 SGHRS, CDR2 YFSETQ. V shed 0 bases and J shed 0 bases, with 10 bases lying between them. CDR3 nucleotides: TGCGCCAGCAGCTTGGCCGGGGATAGCTCCTACAATGAGCAGTTCTTC. It encodes CASSLAGDSSYNEQFF.